Listed here is a single T cell receptor (beta chain). The identical CDR3 is also encoded by other nucleotide sequences in the sample. Germline V gene sequence: CDR1 SGHAT, CDR2 FQNNGV. The ends lost 2 bases at V and 0 bases at J; junction bases unmatched: 0. The CDR3 is 14 amino acids. TCRdb's copy holds only in-frame clones and misses some; the assay was immunoSEQ multiplex PCR. The top ten clones hold 3.5% to 4.5% of a sample with 250,000 to 300,000 clones, 75% to 90% of them seen once. The data were obtained in a study of blood T cell repertoires in COVID-19. This rearrangement joins TRBV11-2 to TRBJ1-1, with 7 positions matching TRBD1. Sequencing was done on a sample of peripheral blood. The sequence was collected from a woman aged 35 to 49 with acute or convalescent COVID-19. The CDR3 nucleotides read TGTGCCAGCAGCTTACAGGGGGTGAACACTGAAGCTTTCTTT. Its protein is CASSLQGVNTEAFF.